This T cell receptor (beta chain) was found in a study of beta chain features in type 1 diabetes. Background on the study: All of the samples together had approximately 100,000,000 sorted cells examined.

Trimming cost V 4 bases and J 7 bases; bases outside gene matches: 9. Looked up from germline, CDR1 is MDHEN and CDR2 is SYDVKM. The CDR3 is made up of 15 amino acids. The entirety of the isolated RNA underwent reverse transcription, so expressed TCRB transcripts were sequenced. Here immunoSEQ multiplex PCR was the method, and the copy in TCRdb shows in-frame clones only, minus some. Among about 44,000 clones listed, approximately 56% were seen once. Each sorted fraction was over 95% pure. Specimen: Tregs from blood. This sequence joins TRBV28 and TRBJ1-5; 8 nucleotides agree with TRBD1. The receptor was derived from a woman between 18 and 30 years old in good health. The CDR3 region is CASSSAPGGSQPQHF. In DNA, the CDR3 is TGTGCCAGCAGTTCCGCTCCAGGGGGCAGCCAGCCCCAGCATTTT.